This TCR beta chain was sequenced for a study of response to subunit inactivated influenza vaccine. In TCRdb, the RT-PCR reads were re-called with MiXCR into one record per CDR3 protein. The table shows about 780,000 distinct CDR3 sequences, with approximately 18% occurring only once. The sample holds a few counts of this clonotype. The receptor comes from a middle-aged man who received an inactivated influenza vaccine. Here the sequenced sample was PBMCs from blood, taken about 5 days after vaccination.

The DNA of the CDR3 is TGTGCCAGCAGCTCTAGCGGGGGGGCCGGCACAGATACGCAGTATTTT. Translating it yields CASSSSGGAGTDTQYF. The rearrangement uses TRBV11-2 and TRBJ2-3; TRBD2 matches at 12 bases. V was pared by 4 bases and J by 1 base, with 3 bases of the junction left unmatched. This CDR3 comprises 16 residues. The germline V gene encodes CDR1 SGHAT and CDR2 FQNNGV.